Included here is one TCR beta chain sequence, with context. This sample is part of a study of blood T cell repertoires in COVID-19. Everyone who took part was roughly 18 to 90 years old, and they came from 20 to 25 US areas. The assay was immunoSEQ multiplex PCR, and TCRdb's table has in-frame clones only and misses some. The sample contains about 310,000 clones, about nine tenths of which appear only once. This receptor was obtained from a woman aged 25 to 45 who had recovered from COVID-19. Material: PBMCs or T cells enriched from blood (not recorded which).

Here the CDR3 DNA reads TGCGCCAGCAGCGGGTGGGGTCGGGGTACTCGGCAGTACTTC. Translation: CASSGWGRGTRQYF. V is TRBV5-1 and J is TRBJ2-7, with D possibly being TRBD2 (5 bases). The length of the CDR3 is 14 residues. Trimming took 4 bases from V and 9 from J, leaving 20 bases between them. Per germline, CDR1 SGHRS and CDR2 YFSETQ.